This T cell receptor (beta chain) originates from a study of T cell repertoires in cytomegalovirus infection. Study in general: CMV infection and matching HLA type were both indicated by public TCR beta signatures. Overall study findings and caveats: Totalled public TCR beta family frequency picked out people who carried CMV plus the relevant HLA. What dominated the ex vivo response were HLA-C-restricted CMV-specific TCR beta clonotypes.

Germline loops: CDR1 SGDLS, CDR2 YYNGEE. The germline V and J ends were trimmed by 4 bases and 1 base, with 12 bases remaining between them. The CDR3 contains 14 residues. There are a few counts of this clonotype. Its cognate antigen is unknown. MiXCR, run by TCRdb on the reads, gives a single entry per CDR3 protein. The table records 250,000 or so distinct CDR3 sequences, about 15% of them present only once. This receptor was taken from a human donor in good health (CMV status not recorded). Some clones in this sample may be carry-over from other donors' samples. The chain couples TRBV9 to TRBJ2-7; D assignment may be TRBD1 or TRBD2 (5 bases each). Material for sequencing was CD8+ T cells from PBMCs. DNA for the CDR3: TGTGCCAGCAGCCCCTGGGACGGTTCCTACGAGCAGTACTTC. It encodes CASSPWDGSYEQYF.